These 25 T cell receptor beta chains were all obtained from the same sample, sequenced in a study of shared clonotypes between healthy human individuals. CD45RO negativity and positive selection for CCR7 defined naive CD8 cells, a population that excluded terminally differentiated effector memory CD45RA+ cells. Generated by immunoSEQ multiplex PCR, the TCRdb table keeps only in-frame clones and is missing some. The table records some 2.1 million clones, about 95% of them present only once. The sample taken for sequencing was naive CD8+ T cells sorted from blood. These receptors all stem from a man aged 18 to 30 in good health.

V gene TRBV6-1 combines with J gene TRBJ2-1; 8 positions match TRBD1. The germline CDR1 and CDR2 sequences are MNHNS and SASEGT. The CDR3 is 15 residues long. V dropped 6 bases and J dropped 0; count of bases not matched to a gene: 4. This CDR3 reads CASRDRDSSYNEQFF. The CDR3 DNA sequence: TGTGCCAGCAGGGACAGGGACAGCTCCTACAATGAGCAGTTCTTC.

The chain uses TRBV30 and TRBJ1-1, with D uncertain. This CDR3 contains 12 residues. Germline V gives CDR1 GTSNPN, CDR2 SVGIG (reference sequence). Trimming removed 4 bases from V and 4 bases from J, with 10 bases in between. CDR3 bases: TGTGCCTGGAAGGGTTTACGCACTGAAGCTTTCTTT. This encodes CAWKGLRTEAFF.

The chain couples TRBV10-3 to TRBJ2-5; tentative D call: TRBD1 (6 bases). Germline V gene sequence: CDR1 ENHRY, CDR2 SYGVKD. V was cut by 4 bases and J by 1 base, with 16 bases left in between. CDR3 size: 16 residues. CDR3 residues: CAISVSEGTSQETQYF. CDR3 bases: TGTGCCATCAGTGTATCCGAGGGGACATCCCAAGAGACCCAGTACTTC.

V usage is TRBV18 and J usage is TRBJ2-7, with a possible D match to TRBD1 (5 bases). Germline lookup yields CDR1 KGHSH and CDR2 LQKENI. Trimming pared 5 bases from V and 6 bases from J, leaving 17 bases between. The CDR3 totals 14 residues. The CDR3 sequence is CASSFTGLLAEQYF. In nucleotides, the CDR3 is TGTGCCAGCTCATTTACAGGTCTCCTTGCCGAGCAGTACTTC.

The chain has TRBV4-1 and TRBJ2-2; TRBD1 agrees at 9 bases. Germline V gene sequence: CDR1 MGHRA, CDR2 YSYEKL. This CDR3 has 19 residues. Trimming at V came to 4 bases and at J to 5 bases, leaving 17 bases not matched to a gene. CDR3 bases: TGCGCCAGCAGCCGAACCGGGACAGGGCCTGAACGAAGTACCGGGGAGCTGTTTTTT. This gives the protein CASSRTGTGPERSTGELFF.

This chain connects TRBV13 to TRBJ2-1; the D is unclear. Germline V gene lookup returns CDR1 PRHDT and CDR2 FYEKMQ (reference sequence). CDR3 size: 12 residues. V was cut by 3 bases and J by 5 bases, with 5 bases left in between. The CDR3 region has the DNA TGTGCCAGCAGCTTTATAAACAATGAGCAGTTCTTC. Translating it yields CASSFINNEQFF.

The V call is TRBV15, the J call TRBJ1-2, with TRBD1 matching 8 bases. The length of the CDR3 is 15 residues. Germline loops: CDR1 LNHNV, CDR2 YYDKDF (reference sequence). With 2 bases clipped from V and 4 bases from J, the junction kept 6 bases outside the gene matches. The CDR3 spells CATSRRGQESYGYTF. The CDR3 coding sequence is TGTGCCACCAGCAGAAGGGGACAGGAAAGCTATGGCTACACCTTC.

This chain joins TRBV7-9 and TRBJ2-1, with 15 positions matching TRBD2. The CDR3 extends over 18 amino acids. J was trimmed by 7 bases and V by 0 bases; bases with no gene match: 7. Per the germline V gene, CDR1 is SEHNR and CDR2 is FQNEAQ (reference sequence). CDR3 DNA sequence: TGTGCCAGCAGCTTAGCGCCTGGACTAGCGGGAGGGGGAAATGAGCAGTTCTTC. Amino acids: CASSLAPGLAGGGNEQFF.

The chain employs TRBV5-4 and TRBJ1-4; D gene unclear. This CDR3 is built from 12 residues. The V and J ends lost 1 base and 7 bases respectively, with 5 bases between them. Germline CDR1 SGHNT, CDR2 YYREEE (reference sequence). CDR3 region: CASSLNTEKLFF. The CDR3 nucleotides read TGTGCCAGCAGCTTGAACACTGAAAAACTGTTTTTT.

The CDR3 protein is CASRQGWTYEQYF. CDR3 bases: TGTGCCAGCAGACAGGGTTGGACCTACGAGCAGTACTTC. The V gene is TRBV2, the J gene TRBJ2-7, with D possibly being TRBD1 (6 bases). V lost 6 bases and J lost 2, with 11 bases in between. CDR1 and CDR2 from the germline V gene are SNHLY and FYNNEI. The CDR3 covers 13 residues.

The table lists this clone with a count of one. The sample contains more than one DNA sequence encoding this CDR3. The V gene is TRBV4-3, the J gene TRBJ2-7; possibly TRBD2 for D (5 bases). The CDR3 is 15 amino acids. V gave up 1 base and J gave up 0 bases, with 10 bases separating them. The germline V gene has CDR1 LGHNA and CDR2 YSLEER. The CDR3 DNA is TGCGCCAGCAGCCAAGGGGCGGGTAGCTCCTACGAGCAGTACTTC. As protein: CASSQGAGSSYEQYF.

In this sample, this clone turned up once. The CDR3 DNA reads as TGTGCCAGCAGCCCCCTCGATATCGGATACAATGAGCAGTTCTTC. It yields the protein CASSPLDIGYNEQFF. The chain links TRBV6-5 to TRBJ2-1; no clear D gene. In germline, CDR1 is MNHEY, CDR2 SVGAGI. This CDR3 comprises 15 residues. Trimming stripped 6 bases from V and 4 bases from J, with 16 bases between.

The chain recombines TRBV5-8 with TRBJ2-7; D perhaps matches TRBD1 (7 bases). The V end was cut by 3 bases, the J end by 1 base, with 17 bases between. The CDR3 extends over 16 amino acids. The germline CDR1 and CDR2 sequences are SGHTS and YDEGEE. CDR3 amino acids: CASSSPATGRSYEQYF. The CDR3 DNA reads as TGTGCCAGCAGCTCCCCAGCGACAGGGAGGTCCTACGAGCAGTACTTC.

CDR3 in DNA: TGTGCCAGCAGCTTGTATGGAGGCGATCAGCCCCAGCATTTT. This gives the protein CASSLYGGDQPQHF. This sequence joins TRBV5-6 and TRBJ1-5; no reliable D call. The V gene's germline CDR1 is SGHDT and CDR2 YYEEEE. This CDR3 is built from 14 residues. The V end lost 1 base, the J end lost 5 bases, and 10 bases lay between the germline ends.

The V and J genes are TRBV27 and TRBJ1-1; a weak D match, TRBD1 (6 bases). Germline values: CDR1 MNHEY, CDR2 SMNVEV (reference sequence). This CDR3 contains 15 residues. Trimming cost V 5 bases and J 6 bases, with 19 bases left between them. The CDR3: CASSLLRDTRAEAFF. In DNA form, the CDR3 reads TGTGCCAGCAGTCTCCTACGGGACACCAGAGCTGAAGCTTTCTTT.

The rearrangement uses TRBV6-5 and TRBJ2-4, with D maybe TRBD1 (5 bases). Trimming cost V 7 bases and J 7 bases, with 14 bases left between them. The CDR3 covers 13 residues. Germline values: CDR1 MNHEY, CDR2 SVGAGI. The chain's CDR3 is CASTFRGANIQYF. DNA of the CDR3: TGTGCCAGCACTTTTCGTGGGGCGAACATTCAGTACTTC.

Only one count was recorded for this clone. The rearrangement links TRBV6-1 to TRBJ1-1; 7 nucleotides match TRBD1. This CDR3 region has 16 residues. Looked up from germline, CDR1 is MNHNS and CDR2 is SASEGT. Germline trimming cut 0 bases from V and 5 bases from J; bases unmatched to any gene: 9. The CDR3 sequence: CASSEAEGAVRTEAFF. The CDR3 DNA sequence: TGTGCCAGCAGTGAAGCAGAGGGGGCGGTAAGGACTGAAGCTTTCTTT.

As regards this clone: One junction end disagrees with the germline gene, perhaps due to a read error. The chain joins TRBV6-1 to TRBJ2-5; 8 positions match TRBD1. Germline V gene sequence: CDR1 MNHNS, CDR2 SASEGT. This CDR3 region has 17 residues. CDR3 protein: CASREGPRDRGQETQYF. The DNA of the CDR3 is TGTGCCAGCAGAGAAGGGCCTAGAGACAGGGGTCAAGAGACCCAGTACTTC.

As regards this clone: The sample carries other DNA sequences with the same CDR3. V is TRBV6-4 and J is TRBJ2-7, with D unclear. CDR1 and CDR2 (germline): MRHNA, SNTAGT. The CDR3 is 13 amino acids. V gave up 3 bases and J gave up 3 bases, with 9 bases separating them. CDR3 DNA sequence: TGTGCCAGCAGTGAAGGGCCAGACTACGAGCAGTACTTC. Its protein product is CASSEGPDYEQYF.

This chain connects TRBV27 to TRBJ2-7; 7 positions agree with TRBD2. There are 12 residues in the CDR3. The germline V gene encodes CDR1 MNHEY and CDR2 SMNVEV (reference sequence). The ends lost 3 bases at V and 6 bases at J; junction bases unmatched: 2. CDR3 DNA: TGTGCCAGCAGTTTCTGGGGGGGCGAGCAGTACTTC. Translation: CASSFWGGEQYF.

The rearrangement joins TRBV6-5 to TRBJ2-7, with D perhaps matching TRBD2 (5 bases). CDR3 length: 13 residues. The V end lost 5 bases, the J end lost 3 bases, and 11 bases lay between the germline ends. Germline CDR1 reads MNHEY; CDR2 reads SVGAGI. In nucleotides, the CDR3 is TGTGCCAGCAGTCTCGACACTAGCTACGAGCAGTACTTC. Translating it yields CASSLDTSYEQYF.

V usage is TRBV27 and J usage is TRBJ2-3; 12 bases align to TRBD1. Trimming removed 8 bases from V and 0 bases from J; junction bases left unmatched: 18. Looked up from germline, CDR1 is MNHEY and CDR2 is SMNVEV (reference sequence). This CDR3 comprises 20 residues. In DNA, the CDR3 is TGTGCCAGCGGATCCCGGCCCGGGACAGGGGGCACGCTTAGCACAGATACGCAGTATTTT. The encoded protein is CASGSRPGTGGTLSTDTQYF.

This chain links TRBV6-1 with TRBJ2-7, with a possible D match to TRBD1 (6 bases). V was shortened by 0 bases and J by 4 bases, with 10 bases between the two germline ends. The CDR3 is 14 residues long. Looked up from germline, CDR1 is MNHNS and CDR2 is SASEGT. For the CDR3, the DNA is TGTGCCAGCAGTGAAGCCCCAGGGGCATACGAGCAGTACTTC. It yields the protein CASSEAPGAYEQYF.

The rearrangement links TRBV2 to TRBJ2-2, with D possibly TRBD2 on 6 matching bases. Germline V gives CDR1 SNHLY, CDR2 FYNNEI. V shed 3 bases and J shed 7 bases, with 15 bases lying between them. This CDR3 contains 15 residues. CDR3 amino acids: CASSDPGLGGGELFF. For the CDR3, the DNA is TGTGCCAGCAGTGATCCGGGACTCGGCGGCGGGGAGCTGTTTTTT. Filled out from reference TRBV2 and TRBJ2-2, the complete variable domain reads EPEVTQTPSHQVTQMGQEVILRCVPISNHLYFYWYRQILGQKVEFLVSFYNNEISEKSEIFDDQFSVERPDGSNFTLKIRSTKLEDSAMYFCASSDPGLGGGELFFGEGSRLTVL.

This rearrangement joins TRBV7-9 to TRBJ2-7, with 10 bases aligning to TRBD1. From germline, CDR1 is SEHNR and CDR2 FQNEAQ (reference sequence). With 4 bases clipped from V and 3 bases from J, the junction kept 6 bases outside the gene matches. This CDR3 has 15 residues. CDR3 sequence reads: CASSSGGQGGYEQYF. CDR3 nucleotide sequence: TGTGCCAGCAGCTCCGGAGGACAGGGGGGCTACGAGCAGTACTTC.